This TCR beta chain was sequenced during a study of cytomegalovirus exposure and HLA in healthy donors (dated by TCRdb to between 2016 and 2019). Background on the whole study: An earlier analysis of some 500 of the donors reported about 250 Gb of sequence data and more than 90 million unique TCR beta sequences from about 200 million T cells. About 320 gigabases of sequencing data and approximately 80 million unique TCR sequences were included in an early release covering over 600 HLA-typed donors. Of the roughly 400 genotyped donors, approximately 81% were placed in the genetic ancestry cluster associated with self-reported Caucasian donors. The study aimed to test whether cataloging public T cell receptors could reveal signatures of past pathogen exposure. The study used immunosequencing to profile the T cell repertoires of around 600 subjects and linked those repertoires to cytomegalovirus serostatus. Besides the first cohort of 550 to 750 subjects, a separate validation cohort made up of some 110 different subjects was used. The study combined high-throughput TCR immunosequencing, statistical association of individual TCRs with disease status, and machine learning to predict cytomegalovirus infection status. A later analysis re-examined previously published TCR beta repertoires from several hundred donors and added high-resolution HLA genotyping to investigate patterns of TCR occurrence. Rather than drawing on any new phenotypic data, the later analysis identified candidate immune exposures from TCR beta sequences and the way those sequences occurred across donors. An earlier analysis of 500 to 750 of the donors applied high-throughput TCR beta sequencing to assess whether each TCR beta V gene segment acted as functional or pseudogenic. Donor age, sex, ethnicity and CMV serostatus were collected together with the repertoire data. A later genetic analysis used genome-wide SNP genotypes for about 60% of the roughly 700 donors, treating that subset as a discovery cohort. All discovery cohort repertoires had been generated using a single sequencing platform. HLA typing covered class I and class II loci at four-digit resolution. The number of donors typed differed by locus, with roughly 620-630 for A, B, C, DRB1 and DQB1, roughly 520 for DQA1, nearly 610 for DPA1, and some 440 for DPB1. Several DR-DQ haplotypes were treated as single units for association and clustering because of strong linkage in the cohort. Across under 500 genotyped donors of the cohort, an average of roughly 250,000 unique TCR beta nucleotide sequences per donor were sequenced, and around 19% of those sequences were non-productive. Here is what the overall study found, with its caveats: Several of the top co-occurrence clusters appeared to be linked to parvovirus B19, influenza, CMV and Epstein-Barr virus, according to a later analysis. The authors suggested that the approach could potentially be extended to other disease states and immunological phenotypes. A further reported finding was that TCR beta sequences accurately predicted the HLA-A and HLA-B alleles for most subjects in the first cohort. According to a later analysis, most CMV-associated TCR beta chains appeared to be HLA-restricted, and the HLA associations seemed to be driven largely by CMV exposure. In a later analysis, about 17,000 TCR beta sequences were associated with specific HLA alleles at a false discovery rate of 0.05. Because HLA typing was unavailable for some donors at each locus, only the typed subset was used in association tests. A later analysis found that HLA-associated TCR beta chains were more clonally expanded and had lower generation probabilities than equally common non-associated chains. The only immune exposure information available for the cohort was CMV serostatus. Some IMGT-functional V segments, including TRBV6-2 and TRBV6-3, could not be distinguished by the 87-base-pair reads and were therefore excluded. Approximately 16 rarely observed V segments, including chromosome 9 orphons, were excluded from the earlier analysis of several hundred of the donors because counts were too low. The study gave a list of about 170 TCR beta chains associated with cytomegalovirus. Strong co-occurrence of HLA alleles, especially DR and DQ, made assigning TCR associations to individual alleles difficult. Only TCR beta chains were sequenced in this cohort, and the absence of alpha or paired-chain data limited detectable features. Cytomegalovirus status was reported to be diagnosed by the classifier with high specificity and sensitivity in both the original and validation cohorts. A cluster of highly shared sequence variants was judged likely to represent a technical artifact of the sequencing pipeline. An association between a missense DCLRE1C variant and V-gene and J-gene trimming of TCR beta chains was found in a later genetic analysis and replicated in an independent cohort. In an earlier analysis of 450 to 750 of the donors, most TCR beta V segments appeared in productive rearrangements about 90% or about 30% of the time, broadly matching IMGT annotations. A few of the identified cytomegalovirus-associated TCR beta chains were confirmed in vitro to be specific for cytomegalovirus antigens. Across donors, most TCR sequences were observed very rarely, whereas some public TCRs were present in many individuals. Correlated functional status among segregating V segments might be attributable to linkage disequilibrium, but an unknown experimental factor could not be ruled out. A later analysis found that TCR association rates varied across HLA loci, with DRB1 alleles showing the most associated TCRs and HLA-C alleles the fewest. Presence/absence analyses assumed roughly uniform sequencing depth across donors, an assumption that may not hold. According to a later genetic analysis, donors in an Asian-associated ancestry cluster had fewer N-insertions in productive TCRs than the roughly 700-donor mean.

For CDR1 and CDR2, the germline V gene lists SGHRS and YFSETQ. Trimmed from V: 4 bases; trimmed from J: 7 bases; junction bases lacking a gene match: 5. Taken from cysteine to phenylalanine, the CDR3 has 13 residues. Only the CDR3 part of the read is kept: 39 bases, read in frame from the first base. Note on this clone: The antigen it binds to is not known. No much larger clone exists at a distance of one base, and base qualities are not known.

The library was obtained by the immunoSEQ multiplex PCR assay. The multiplex PCR relied on a mix of 60 forward primers for TCR Vbeta segments and 13 reverse primers for TCR Jbeta segments. A multiplex PCR assay on genomic DNA amplified the CDR3 region of rearranged TCR beta genes. Amplified TCR beta libraries were sequenced as 87-base-pair reads on the Illumina HiSeq System. From the authors' description of their analysis: Across the 670 or so repertoires, a later analysis counted 80 million or so unique TCR beta chains, 9.5 million to 13 million of which were shared by at least two donors. To remove PCR and sequencing errors, raw reads were error-corrected and collapsed into unique sequences using a nearest-neighbor algorithm that merged closely related sequences. V, D and J gene segments were assigned by aligning CDR3 sequences to IMGT reference sequences. Each retained sequence needed at least a six-nucleotide match to both a V gene segment and a J gene segment. Rearrangements were classified as productive when the CDR3 lacked stop codons and remained in frame with V and J, and all other rearrangements were classified as non-productive. Following IMGT convention, CDR3 was defined as the stretch from the second conserved V-encoded cysteine up to the conserved J-encoded phenylalanine. The earlier analysis of about 610 of the donors excluded sequences that lacked an unambiguous match to a single V gene segment. An earlier analysis of approximately 590 of the donors classified V segments as functional when productive rearrangements were above 56.7% and as segregating when the standard deviation between donors was above 5%. A statistical classification framework was built for diagnosing cytomegalovirus status from the catalog of TCR beta chain sequences. In a later analysis, V and J genes were assigned by comparing TCR nucleotide sequences against IMGT/GENE-DB human TR gene sequences. In a later analysis, CDR3 sequences and most-parsimonious VDJ recombination scenarios were assigned using the TCRdist pipeline. A later analysis defined each TCR beta chain by its CDR3 amino acid sequence plus V-gene family, and excluded reads lacking a unique V-gene family. In a later analysis, approximately 590 highly shared, low-generation-probability nucleotide sequences were removed to address suspected cross-contamination and a sequencing artifact. In a later analysis, a clonal expansion index was calculated for each public chain from normalized within-repertoire ranks of inferred template counts. A later analysis computed generation probabilities with a VDJ recombination model fitted to out-of-frame rearrangements, and checked the results against IGoR. A later analysis scored TCR-TCR, TCR-HLA and TCR-CMV co-occurrence with hypergeometric tests, applying a repertoire-size bias correction to TCR pairs. A later analysis estimated false discovery rates by permuting HLA or CMV assignments 20 times. In a later analysis, co-occurring TCRs were grouped with DBSCAN, and TCRdist sequence similarity was added when clustering was performed within HLA-allele-positive subsets. For co-occurrence clustering, repertoires with fewer than 30,000 or more than 120,000 public chains were excluded, along with a handful of repertoires with anomalous nucleotide sharing. TCRdb carries this immuneACCESS record with in-frame sequences only. Its versions omit some clonotypes, under half of them owing to an unresolved V gene in the studies checked, with the rest unexplained. The V and J calls and clone size come from that table; D and trimming were worked out from the DNA. The sample yields around 180,000 clones; over 60% were counted once. Around 6% of the sample comes from the top ten.

The cohort consisted of 650 to 850 healthy bone marrow donors. Cohort members were all nominally healthy when sampled, although unrecorded immune exposures were likely present. The donor was CMV seronegative and belonged to the group of 352 seronegative cohort members. Each donor provided a peripheral blood sample, and peripheral blood mononuclear cells were used for TCR beta sequencing. Genomic DNA was extracted from the blood cell samples with the Qiagen DNeasy Blood Extraction Kit. The sequence links TRBV5-1 to TRBJ1-2; TRBD1 matches 9 bases in the middle. The TCR comes from a man aged 40-49 years in good health and CMV-seronegative. Material: PBMCs. The DNA sequence reads TGCGCCAGCAGCGTACAGGGGGCCAGTGGCTACACCTTC. This translates into CASSVQGASGYTF. The full variable domain, with segments outside the CDR3 supplied by the reference TRBV5-1 and TRBJ1-2 proteins, appears as KAGVTQTPRYLIKTRGQQVTLSCSPISGHRSVSWYQQTPGQGLQFLFEYFSETQRNKGNFPGRFSGRQFSNSRSEMNVSTLELGDSALYLCASSVQGASGYTFGSGTRLTVV.